This record covers a single T cell receptor beta chain. The germline V gene has CDR1 SGHDT and CDR2 YYEEEE. V trimming: 4 bases; J trimming: 2 bases; junction bases outside the gene matches: 14. This CDR3 region has 18 residues. The data were taken from a study of blood T cell repertoires in COVID-19. Libraries were prepared by immunoSEQ multiplex PCR; TCRdb keeps only in-frame clonotypes and omits some of them. The data show roughly 150,000 clones, with approximately 84% seen just once and around 7.8% held by the top ten. The chain carries TRBV5-6 and TRBJ2-3, with 9 positions matching TRBD2. Sequenced sample: peripheral blood. The clonotype originates from a human donor in a cohort sampled during active COVID-19. The CDR3 nucleotides are TGTGCCAGCAGCGAACCGGCGCCCGGGACTAGCCCCACAGATACGCAGTATTTT. It codes for CASSEPAPGTSPTDTQYF.